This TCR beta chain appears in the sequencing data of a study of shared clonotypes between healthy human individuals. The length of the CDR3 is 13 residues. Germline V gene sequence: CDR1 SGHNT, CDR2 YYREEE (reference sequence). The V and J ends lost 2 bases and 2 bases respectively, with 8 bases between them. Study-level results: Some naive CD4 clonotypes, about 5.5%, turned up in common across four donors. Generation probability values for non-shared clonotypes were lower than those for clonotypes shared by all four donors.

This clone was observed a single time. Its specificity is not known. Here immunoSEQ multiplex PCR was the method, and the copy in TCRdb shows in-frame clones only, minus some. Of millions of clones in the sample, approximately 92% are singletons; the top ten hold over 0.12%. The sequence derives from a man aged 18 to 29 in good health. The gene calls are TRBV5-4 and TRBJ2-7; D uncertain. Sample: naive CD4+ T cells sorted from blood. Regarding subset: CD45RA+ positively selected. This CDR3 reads CASSFIGTYEQYF. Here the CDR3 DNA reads TGTGCCAGCAGCTTTATAGGGACCTACGAGCAGTACTTC.